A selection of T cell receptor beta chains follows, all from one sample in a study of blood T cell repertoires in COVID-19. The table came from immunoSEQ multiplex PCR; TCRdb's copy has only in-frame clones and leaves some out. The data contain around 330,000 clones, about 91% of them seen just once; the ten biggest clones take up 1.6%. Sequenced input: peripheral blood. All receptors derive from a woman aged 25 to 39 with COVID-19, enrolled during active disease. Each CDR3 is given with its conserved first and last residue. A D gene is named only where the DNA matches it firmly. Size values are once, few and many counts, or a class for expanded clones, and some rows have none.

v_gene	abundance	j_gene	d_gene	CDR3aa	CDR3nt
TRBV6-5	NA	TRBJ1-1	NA	CASSPYTVEAEAFF	TGTGCCAGCAGTCCCTACACGGTGGAGGCTGAAGCTTTCTTT
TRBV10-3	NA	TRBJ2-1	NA	CAISGSGEQFF	TGTGCCATCAGTGGGTCCGGTGAGCAGTTCTTC
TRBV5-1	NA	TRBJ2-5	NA	CASSLLQRETQYF	TGCGCCAGCAGCTTGCTCCAGCGGGAGACCCAGTACTTC
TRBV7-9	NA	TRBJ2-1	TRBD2	CASSPPQGGSYNEQFF	TGTGCCAGCAGCCCCCCCCAGGGAGGGAGTTACAATGAGCAGTTCTTC
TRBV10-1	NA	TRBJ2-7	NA	CASTRGTIPSYEQYF	TGCGCCAGCACCCGGGGGACCATTCCCTCCTACGAGCAGTACTTC
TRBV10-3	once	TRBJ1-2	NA	CAIRTATNYGYTF	TGTGCCATCCGGACAGCCACTAACTATGGCTACACCTTC
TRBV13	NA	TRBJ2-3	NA	CASSFSRDSDTQYF	TGTGCCAGCAGCTTTAGCCGGGACTCAGATACGCAGTATTTT
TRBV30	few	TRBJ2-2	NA	CAWSGTVNRELFF	TGTGCCTGGAGTGGTACAGTTAACCGGGAGCTGTTTTTT
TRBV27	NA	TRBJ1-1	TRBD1	CASSLDYLGQGNTEAFF	TGTGCCAGCAGTTTAGATTACCTAGGACAGGGGAACACTGAAGCTTTCTTT
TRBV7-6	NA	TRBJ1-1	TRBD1	CASSSQGELNTEAFF	TGTGCCAGCAGCTCACAGGGGGAGTTGAACACTGAAGCTTTCTTT
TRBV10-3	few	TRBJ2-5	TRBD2	CAISDWGGASETQYF	TGTGCCATCAGTGATTGGGGGGGAGCCAGCGAGACCCAGTACTTC
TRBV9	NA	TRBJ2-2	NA	CASSVGPGELFF	TGTGCCAGCAGCGTAGGGCCCGGGGAGCTGTTTTTT
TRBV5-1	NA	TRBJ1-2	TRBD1	CASSRGQAAPYTF	TGCGCCAGCAGCCGGGGACAGGCCGCCCCCTACACCTTC
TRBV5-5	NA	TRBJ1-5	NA	CASSPVAGANQPQHF	TGTGCCAGCAGTCCGGTAGCAGGGGCCAATCAGCCCCAGCATTTT
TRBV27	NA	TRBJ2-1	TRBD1	CASSLTGGTYNEQFF	TGTGCCAGCAGTTTGACAGGGGGCACGTACAATGAGCAGTTCTTC
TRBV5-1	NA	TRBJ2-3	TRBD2	CASSLAIFGLAGGTDTQYF	TGCGCCAGCAGCTTGGCTATCTTCGGACTAGCGGGGGGAACAGATACGCAGTATTTT
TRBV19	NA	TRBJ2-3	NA	CASSIRRGREADTQYF	TGTGCCAGTAGTATCCGGAGGGGCCGGGAAGCAGATACGCAGTATTTT
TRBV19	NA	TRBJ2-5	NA	CASRSPGGGKETQYF	TGTGCCAGTAGGTCCCCGGGTGGGGGGAAAGAGACCCAGTACTTC
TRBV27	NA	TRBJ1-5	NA	CASSLLLGAFPLYSNQPQHF	TGTGCCAGCAGTTTGTTGTTGGGGGCCTTTCCTCTCTATAGCAATCAGCCCCAGCATTTT
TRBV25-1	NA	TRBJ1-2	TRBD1	CASSEPTGGDYYGYTF	TGTGCCAGCAGTGAACCGACAGGGGGGGACTACTATGGCTACACCTTC
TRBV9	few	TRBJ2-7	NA	CASSVVGSSYEQYF	TGTGCCAGCAGCGTAGTGGGGAGCTCCTACGAGCAGTACTTC
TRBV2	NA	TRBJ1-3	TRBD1	CASTLTGGSGNTIYF	TGTGCCAGCACTTTGACAGGGGGCTCTGGAAACACCATATATTTT
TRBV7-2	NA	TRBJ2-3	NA	CASSLIGKGTDTQYF	TGTGCCAGCAGCTTAATCGGGAAGGGCACAGATACGCAGTATTTT
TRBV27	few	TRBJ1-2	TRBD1	CASSSGQGSGEYYGYTF	TGTGCCAGCAGTTCGGGACAGGGGAGCGGTGAGTACTATGGCTACACCTTC
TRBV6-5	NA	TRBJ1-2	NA	CASSQTGTTSYGYTF	TGTGCCAGCAGCCAGACCGGGACAACCTCCTATGGCTACACCTTC
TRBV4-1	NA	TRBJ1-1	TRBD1	CASSHGQGADTEAFF	TGCGCCAGCAGCCACGGACAGGGGGCGGACACTGAAGCTTTCTTT
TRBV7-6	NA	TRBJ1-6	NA	CASSATLDRASPLHF	TGTGCCAGCAGCGCAACGCTGGACAGAGCCTCACCCCTCCACTTT
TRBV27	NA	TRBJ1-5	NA	CASSSLAGPSQPQHF	TGTGCCAGCAGTTCTCTGGCAGGGCCCAGTCAGCCCCAGCATTTT
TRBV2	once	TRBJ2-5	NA	CASSEYRTVETQYF	TGTGCCAGCAGTGAGTACAGGACGGTAGAGACCCAGTACTTC
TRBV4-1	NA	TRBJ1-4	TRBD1	CASSHPGQANEKLFF	TGCGCCAGCAGCCACCCGGGACAGGCAAATGAAAAACTGTTTTTT
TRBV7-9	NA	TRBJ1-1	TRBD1	CATEGQIITEAFF	TGTGCCACCGAGGGACAGATCATCACTGAAGCTTTCTTT
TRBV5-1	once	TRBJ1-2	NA	CASTQGGDYGYTF	TGCGCCAGCACCCAGGGAGGAGACTATGGCTACACCTTC
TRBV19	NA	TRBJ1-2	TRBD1	CASYDQTGTGVNYGYTF	TGTGCCAGCTACGACCAAACCGGGACAGGGGTGAACTATGGCTACACCTTC
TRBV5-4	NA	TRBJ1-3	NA	CASSPGPQGNSGNTIYF	TGTGCCAGCAGCCCCGGACCCCAGGGGAACTCTGGAAACACCATATATTTT
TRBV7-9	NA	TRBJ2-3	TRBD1	CASSSWDRGSGDTQYF	TGTGCCAGCAGCTCGTGGGACAGGGGATCCGGAGATACGCAGTATTTT
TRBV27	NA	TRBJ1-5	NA	CASRTGGQGQPQHF	TGTGCCAGCAGGACGGGGGGGCAGGGTCAGCCCCAGCATTTT
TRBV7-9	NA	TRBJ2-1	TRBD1	CASSTTGGQRNEQFF	TGTGCCAGCAGCACGACAGGGGGACAGAGGAATGAGCAGTTCTTC
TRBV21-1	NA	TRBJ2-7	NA	CASSIGLAGARRASYEQYF	TGTGCCAGCAGCATAGGACTAGCGGGGGCACGACGGGCCTCCTACGAGCAGTACTTC
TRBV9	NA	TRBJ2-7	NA	CASSVHRDNSYEQYF	TGTGCCAGCAGCGTACACAGGGATAACTCCTACGAGCAGTACTTC
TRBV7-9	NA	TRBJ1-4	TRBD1	CASSPQDRVNEKLFF	TGTGCCAGCAGCCCGCAAGACAGGGTTAATGAAAAACTGTTTTTT
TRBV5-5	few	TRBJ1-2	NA	CASSLQPNYGYTF	TGTGCCAGCAGCTTACAGCCTAACTATGGCTACACCTTC
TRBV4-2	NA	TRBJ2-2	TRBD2	CASSQEAGGRTGELFF	TGTGCCAGCAGCCAAGAAGCGGGGGGCCGCACCGGGGAGCTGTTTTTT
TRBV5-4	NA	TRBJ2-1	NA	CASLPAGSLGDEQFF	TGTGCTTCTCTTCCCGCCGGGAGTCTCGGCGATGAGCAGTTCTTC
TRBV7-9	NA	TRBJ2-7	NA	CASTDTGGDIYEQYF	TGTGCCAGCACCGATACAGGGGGGGATATCTACGAGCAGTACTTC
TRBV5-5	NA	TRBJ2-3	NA	CASSPVRDFTDTQYF	TGTGCCAGCAGCCCAGTGCGGGACTTCACAGATACGCAGTATTTT
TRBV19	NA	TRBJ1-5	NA	CATRGGMGGGNQPQHF	TGTGCCACTCGAGGTGGGATGGGGGGGGGCAATCAGCCCCAGCATTTT
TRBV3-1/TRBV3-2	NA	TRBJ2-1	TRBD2	CASSVITGTSGSNEQFF	TGTGCCAGCAGCGTAATTACCGGGACTAGCGGATCTAATGAGCAGTTCTTC
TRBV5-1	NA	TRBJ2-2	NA	CASSSLAGNTGELFF	TGCGCCAGCAGCTCCCTCGCAGGGAACACCGGGGAGCTGTTTTTT
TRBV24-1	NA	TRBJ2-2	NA	CATSDFRRGPDTGELFF	TGTGCCACCAGTGATTTTCGGAGGGGGCCCGATACCGGGGAGCTGTTTTTT
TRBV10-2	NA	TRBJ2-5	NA	CASSDTSIQETQYF	TGCGCCAGCAGTGATACTAGCATCCAAGAGACCCAGTACTTC
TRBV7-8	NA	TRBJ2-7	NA	CASSPRGGYEQYF	TGTGCCAGCTCTCCTAGAGGGGGCTACGAGCAGTACTTC
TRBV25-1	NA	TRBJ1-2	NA	CASSESPTGSYGYTF	TGTGCCAGCAGTGAATCCCCGACAGGATCCTATGGCTACACCTTC
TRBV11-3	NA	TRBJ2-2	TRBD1	CASSPRQGDAGELFF	TGTGCCAGCAGCCCCCGACAGGGTGACGCCGGGGAGCTGTTTTTT
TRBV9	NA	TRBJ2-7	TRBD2	CASSAMNAGGPDEQYF	TGTGCCAGCAGCGCCATGAACGCGGGGGGGCCCGACGAGCAGTACTTC
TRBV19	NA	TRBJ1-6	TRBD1	CASSVTGFQSPLHF	TGTGCCAGTAGCGTGACAGGGTTTCAGTCACCCCTCCACTTT
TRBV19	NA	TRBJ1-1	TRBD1	CAGRQGANTEAFF	TGTGCCGGCCGACAGGGGGCGAACACTGAAGCTTTCTTT
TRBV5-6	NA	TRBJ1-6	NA	CASSLATVHSPLHF	TGTGCCAGCAGCTTGGCCACGGTTCATTCACCCCTCCACTTT